This TCR delta chain comes out of a study of gamma-delta T cells after stem cell transplantation. The CDR3 runs to 17 residues. Trimming cost V 0 bases and J 0 bases; bases outside gene matches: 7. Germline CDR1 reads GEAIGNYY; CDR2 reads EKD. With respect to this clone: TCRdb lists the protein of a much larger clone for this DNA, which differs at residue 7, so this is likely a read error; the protein given here is translated from the DNA itself.

TCRdb fed the RT-PCR reads to CATT. The sample lists around 16,000 delta-chain clones; 9.4% were seen once. The sequence derives from a human donor. It is not recorded whose cells these are; they may come from a transplant donor. Material for sequencing was gamma-delta T cells. The chain carries TRDV2 and TRDJ1; 9 positions match TRDD3. In DNA, the CDR3 is TGTGCCTGTGACACCCTAATTGGGGGATATAACACCGATAAACTCATCTTT. It specifies CACDTLIGGYNTDKLIF.